What follows are 15 T cell receptor beta chains derived from one specimen sequenced in a study of CD8 T cells in Susac syndrome. Random hexamers primed reverse transcription of roughly 0.5 to 1 ug RNA. TCRdb re-analysed the immunoSEQ multiplex PCR reads in MiXCR, keeping a single row per CDR3 protein. The table lists about 180,000 distinct CDR3 sequences, roughly 94% of them singletons. Sequencing was performed on CD4+ T cells from PBMCs. Source of these receptors: a human donor with Susac syndrome.

The rearrangement links TRBV7-2 to TRBJ2-3, with 9 bases lining up with TRBD1. This CDR3 spans 15 amino acids. V was pared by 5 bases and J by 8 bases, with 11 bases of the junction left unmatched. The germline V gene encodes CDR1 SGHTA and CDR2 FQGNSA. CDR3 sequence reads: CASSPRRQGVSTQYF. The CDR3 region has the DNA TGTGCCAGCAGCCCCCGAAGACAGGGGGTCTCTACGCAGTATTTT.

The rearrangement links TRBV30 to TRBJ2-3, with 10 bases identical to TRBD2. Germline V gene lookup returns CDR1 GTSNPN and CDR2 SVGIG (reference sequence). CDR3 length equals 13 residues. J was trimmed by 4 bases and V by 4 bases; bases with no gene match: 2. As DNA, the CDR3 is TGTGCCTGGACTAGCGGGGGCCCAGATACGCAGTATTTT. As protein: CAWTSGGPDTQYF.

This rearrangement joins TRBV2 to TRBJ2-7; 7 positions match TRBD1. J was trimmed by 7 bases and V by 7 bases; bases with no gene match: 10. Germline CDR1 is SNHLY and CDR2 is FYNNEI. The CDR3 is 13 amino acids. This CDR3 is CASTMDRSLEQYF. As DNA, the CDR3 is TGTGCCAGCACTATGGACAGGAGCCTGGAGCAGTACTTC.

J is TRBJ2-1 and V is TRBV29-1; the match to TRBD1 covers 7 bases. Germline lookup yields CDR1 SQVTM and CDR2 ANQGSEA. The CDR3 runs to 11 residues. V dropped 7 bases and J dropped 7; count of bases not matched to a gene: 4. This CDR3 is CSAQTGNEQFF. CDR3 sequence (DNA): TGCAGCGCCCAGACAGGGAATGAGCAGTTCTTC.

The chain is built from TRBV20-1 and TRBJ2-2, with 8 bases that match TRBD2. The CDR3 runs to 16 residues. V trimming: 0 bases; J trimming: 1 base; junction bases outside the gene matches: 4. Per the germline V gene, CDR1 is DFQATT and CDR2 is SNEGSKA (reference sequence). CDR3 sequence reads: CSARDGTSGNTGELFF. The CDR3 region has the DNA TGCAGTGCTAGAGATGGAACTAGCGGGAACACCGGGGAGCTGTTTTTT.

In DNA, the CDR3 is TGTGCCAGCAGCTTATCTAGCGGGGGAGGCACAGATACGCAGTATTTT. The encoded protein is CASSLSSGGGTDTQYF. The chain couples TRBV7-2 to TRBJ2-3, with 10 bases fitting TRBD2. The CDR3 sequence is 16 residues long. Germline trimming cut 2 bases from V and 1 base from J; bases unmatched to any gene: 3. Germline V gene data show CDR1 as SGHTA and CDR2 as FQGNSA. Full variable domain (outside the CDR3, taken from reference TRBV7-2 and TRBJ2-3): GAGVSQSPSNKVTEKGKDVELRCDPISGHTALYWYRQSLGQGLEFLIYFQGNSAPDKSGLPSDRFSAERTGGSVSTLTIQRTQQEDSAVYLCASSLSSGGGTDTQYFGPGTRLTVL.

The chain has TRBV20-1 and TRBJ2-1; 9 bases are shared with TRBD1. The CDR3 runs 16 residues. Germline V gives CDR1 DFQATT, CDR2 SNEGSKA (reference sequence). The ends lost 3 bases at V and 7 bases at J; junction bases unmatched: 13. This CDR3 reads CSARRGGDRDLNEQFF. The CDR3 DNA sequence: TGCAGTGCTAGGAGGGGAGGGGACAGGGATTTAAATGAGCAGTTCTTC.

The chain carries TRBV6-5 and TRBJ1-2; D is unresolved. This CDR3 is 14 amino acids long. In germline, CDR1 is MNHEY, CDR2 SVGAGI. Trimming stripped 6 bases from V and 3 bases from J, with 14 bases between. The CDR3 coding sequence is TGTGCCAGCAGAGAGGCAGCGAGGGACTATGGCTACACCTTC. It translates to CASREAARDYGYTF.

The V call is TRBV20-1, the J call TRBJ2-3; 7 nucleotides line up with TRBD2. The ends lost 8 bases at V and 1 base at J; junction bases unmatched: 3. The germline gives CDR1 DFQATT, CDR2 SNEGSKA (reference sequence). CDR3 size: 12 residues. The DNA for the CDR3 is TGCAGTTCCCTAGCGGGCACAGATACGCAGTATTTT. This translates into CSSLAGTDTQYF.

The J gene is TRBJ2-1, the V gene TRBV2; 9 bases line up with TRBD2. After removal of 4 bases from V and 2 bases from J, the junction contained 12 bases not matched to a gene. The CDR3 consists of 18 residues. Per the germline V gene, CDR1 is SNHLY and CDR2 is FYNNEI. The CDR3 protein is CASSGVWGGGAAYNEQFF. Here the CDR3 DNA reads TGTGCCAGCAGTGGAGTTTGGGGCGGGGGGGCCGCCTACAATGAGCAGTTCTTC.

CDR3 protein: CASSIRGTDTQYF. CDR3 DNA sequence: TGTGCCAGTAGTATTCGTGGCACAGATACGCAGTATTTT. This chain connects TRBV19 to TRBJ2-3; D remains unclear. From germline, CDR1 is LNHDA and CDR2 SQIVND (reference sequence). This CDR3 is built from 13 residues. The V gene lost 3 bases and the J gene lost 1 base, with 5 bases spanning the gap.

This chain links TRBV6-6 with TRBJ1-5; D perhaps matches TRBD1 (6 bases). This CDR3 has 14 amino acids. CDR1 and CDR2 from the germline V gene are MNHNY and SVGAGI (reference sequence). V was cut by 4 bases and J by 7 bases, with 14 bases left in between. In nucleotides, the CDR3 is TGTGCCAGCAGTTTTTCCAGGGGTGGACAGCCCCAGCATTTT. Amino acid sequence: CASSFSRGGQPQHF.

The gene calls are TRBV28 and TRBJ1-1, with 9 bases that match TRBD1. The CDR3 is 16 amino acids. J gave up 1 base and V 4 bases, and 7 bases lay outside the gene matches. In germline, CDR1 is MDHEN, CDR2 SYDVKM. CDR3 in amino acids: CASSSNPGQGNTEAFF. The DNA of the CDR3 is TGTGCCAGCAGTTCTAATCCGGGACAGGGGAACACTGAAGCTTTCTTT.

The rearrangement links TRBV20-1 to TRBJ2-5, with 10 bases fitting TRBD2. Germline trimming cut 1 base from V and 5 bases from J; bases unmatched to any gene: 10. This CDR3 contains 16 residues. Germline lookup yields CDR1 DFQATT and CDR2 SNEGSKA (reference sequence). CDR3 in amino acids: CSARGLAGGHRETQYF. CDR3 bases: TGCAGTGCTAGAGGCTTAGCGGGGGGCCATCGGGAGACCCAGTACTTC.

The V call is TRBV20-1, the J call TRBJ1-1; D is unresolved. Trimming removed 3 bases from V and 1 base from J, with 9 bases in between. The V gene's germline CDR1 is DFQATT and CDR2 SNEGSKA (reference sequence). There are 13 residues in the CDR3. The CDR3 loop reads CSASSQTNTEAFF. CDR3 nucleotide sequence: TGCAGTGCTAGCTCACAAACGAACACTGAAGCTTTCTTT.